This T cell receptor (beta chain) was recovered during a study of lymphopenia after photon versus proton radiotherapy. Per germline, CDR1 SGHRS and CDR2 YFSETQ. The CDR3 extends over 16 amino acids. Trimming left V 0 bases short and J 0 bases short, with 10 bases between. TCRdb's copy holds only in-frame clones and misses some; the assay was immunoSEQ multiplex PCR. The data show roughly 61,000 clones, 75% to 90% seen once. The sample in question was peripheral blood, obtained from a patient treated with proton-based radiotherapy. The rearrangement uses TRBV5-1 and TRBJ1-3; D gene ambiguous. The sequence was collected from an elderly man with esophageal cancer. CDR3 residues: CASSLEPADSGNTIYF. DNA of the CDR3: TGCGCCAGCAGCTTGGAACCCGCAGACTCTGGAAACACCATATATTTT. Filled out from reference TRBV5-1 and TRBJ1-3, the complete variable domain reads KAGVTQTPRYLIKTRGQQVTLSCSPISGHRSVSWYQQTPGQGLQFLFEYFSETQRNKGNFPGRFSGRQFSNSRSEMNVSTLELGDSALYLCASSLEPADSGNTIYFGEGSWLTVV.